The source of this TCR beta chain is a study of CD4 T cell repertoires in COVID-19. Study-level results: Some SARS-CoV-2 clonotypes, between roughly 6 and 25%, recurred in SARS-CoV and/or HKU1 cultures.

Comments on this clone: The antigen remains undetermined.

Assay used: immunoSEQ multiplex PCR; TCRdb lists only in-frame clones, some missing. The sample records thousands of clones, around four fifths being singletons. The V and J ends lost 6 bases and 3 bases, in that order; junction bases with no gene match: 10. This CDR3 has 18 residues. Germline V gives CDR1 SGHVS, CDR2 FQNEAQ. Sequencing was done directly on freshly isolated, uncultured memory T cells. The TCR was taken from a human donor who had COVID-19. The chain carries TRBV7-8 and TRBJ2-2; 13 bases match TRBD2. Specimen: effector memory CD4+ T cells from blood, collected before the COVID-19 pandemic. CDR3 DNA sequence: TGTGCCAGCAGGGGGACTAGCGGGATTAATTGGGACACCGGGGAGCTGTTTTTT. Its translation: CASRGTSGINWDTGELFF.